This entry concerns a single T cell receptor beta chain. What it recognizes is unknown. The data are from a study of cytomegalovirus exposure and HLA in healthy donors. Study conclusions and caveats: Researchers reported in a later analysis that a missense DCLRE1C variant was tied to TCR beta V- and J-gene trimming.

PCR used 60 Vbeta primers and 13 Jbeta primers. Sequencing was performed with immunoSEQ multiplex PCR; in TCRdb, only in-frame clones are kept and a portion is missing. This sample has some 150,000 clones, with about 74% found just once. V lost 4 bases, J lost 1 base, and 8 bases lay in between. The CDR3 length is 14 residues. Germline lookup yields CDR1 SNHLY and CDR2 FYNNEI. This sequence joins TRBV2 and TRBJ1-5, with D uncertain. This clonotype was obtained from a woman aged 40-49 years in good health and CMV-seronegative. Sequencing was done on a sample of PBMCs. The CDR3 here is CASSAFFSNQPQHF. For the CDR3, the DNA is TGTGCCAGCAGTGCATTTTTCAGCAATCAGCCCCAGCATTTT.